This T cell receptor (beta chain) came from a study of blood T cell repertoires in COVID-19. As for the study in general: COVID-19 samples from acute and convalescent phases originated in the United States, Italy and Spain.

V was clipped by 2 bases and J by 6 bases; unmatched bases: 4. The V gene's germline CDR1 is LGHNA and CDR2 YSLEER. The CDR3 length is 17 residues. The count of this clone is one. Libraries were prepared by immunoSEQ multiplex PCR; TCRdb keeps only in-frame clonotypes and omits some of them. The sample holds roughly 200,000 clones, 88% seen once. The age range of participants was about 18 to 95 years, with residence in under 30 US areas. Grouping used clinical history reported by participants in a survey and questionnaire. Input material: PBMCs or T cells enriched from blood (not recorded which). The TCR sequence derives from a woman between 25 and 40 years old who had recovered from COVID-19. The genes are TRBV4-3 and TRBJ2-2; 15 bases are shared with TRBD2. CDR3 sequence (DNA): TGCGCCAGCAGCCAACGGACTAGCGGGGGGGATGCCGGGGAGCTGTTTTTT. Translation gives CASSQRTSGGDAGELFF.